This entry lists 18 T cell receptor beta chains sequenced from one sample in a study of cytomegalovirus exposure and HLA in healthy donors. The PCR was carried out with 60 Vbeta primers and 13 Jbeta primers. Repertoires were generated with immunoSEQ multiplex PCR, while TCRdb's copy carries only in-frame clones and drops some. The table has roughly 70,000 clones, roughly 81% seen once. The specimen was PBMCs. The source of these receptors is a human donor in good health.

The chain joins TRBV9 to TRBJ1-5; TRBD1 agrees at 7 bases. There are 15 residues in the CDR3. The V gene end was trimmed by 3 bases and the J gene end by 1 base; junction bases not matched to a gene: 4. Germline CDR1 and CDR2: SGDLS and YYNGEE. The CDR3 DNA reads TGTGCCAGCAGCGCGACAGGGAGCAGCAATCAGCCCCAGCATTTT. Translating gives CASSATGSSNQPQHF.

The chain combines TRBV14 with TRBJ2-1; D unclear. V was clipped by 1 base and J by 7 bases, with 17 bases between them. Germline CDR1 and CDR2: SGHDN and FVKESK. This CDR3 spans 16 amino acids. As DNA, the CDR3 is TGTGCCAGCAGCCAAGGGTTATGGGCCTCTGGGAATGAGCAGTTCTTC. As protein: CASSQGLWASGNEQFF.

This chain joins TRBV10-2 and TRBJ1-5; TRBD1 is a possible D gene (5 bases). Trimming took 7 bases from V and 0 from J, leaving 7 bases between them. Germline values: CDR1 WSHSY, CDR2 SAAADI. The CDR3 is 13 amino acids. In nucleotides, the CDR3 is TGCGCCAGCACGGGGGATAGCAATCAGCCCCAGCATTTT. Its protein is CASTGDSNQPQHF.

This sequence joins TRBV28 and TRBJ1-2; D gene uncertain. Trimming stripped 6 bases from V and 0 bases from J, with 11 bases between. Germline lookup yields CDR1 MDHEN and CDR2 SYDVKM. This CDR3 region has 14 residues. The CDR3 sequence is CASRVAPANYGYTF. In DNA, the CDR3 is TGTGCCAGCAGAGTTGCCCCGGCTAACTATGGCTACACCTTC.

The chain couples TRBV13 to TRBJ1-6; D may be TRBD1 (5 bases). V lost 2 bases and J lost 8, with 7 bases in between. Germline CDR1 and CDR2: PRHDT and FYEKMQ (reference sequence). The CDR3 extends over 13 amino acids. CDR3 sequence: CASSLRQHSPLHF. The CDR3 coding sequence is TGTGCCAGCAGCTTACGACAGCATTCACCCCTCCACTTT.

This clone was counted only a few times. The genes are TRBV30 and TRBJ2-7; tentatively, D is TRBD2 (6 bases). CDR1 GTSNPN and CDR2 SVGIG come from the germline V gene (reference sequence). The CDR3 extends over 10 amino acids. The V end was cut by 8 bases, the J end by 5 bases, with 10 bases between. CDR3 coding DNA: TGTGCCGGAGGGGTTCACGAGCAGTACTTC. Amino acid sequence: CAGGVHEQYF. Drawing the rest from reference TRBV30 and TRBJ2-7, the complete variable domain is SQTIHQWPATLVQPVGSPLSLECTVEGTSNPNLYWYRQAAGRGLQLLFYSVGIGQISSEVPQNLSASRPQDRQFILSSKKLLLSDSGFYLCAGGVHEQYFGPGTRLTVT.

In its sample, this clone was seen a few times. The rearrangement uses TRBV7-9 and TRBJ2-5; 8 bases are a match to TRBD2. This CDR3 region has 15 residues. After removal of 2 bases from V and 5 bases from J, the junction contained 7 bases not matched to a gene. Germline values: CDR1 SEHNR, CDR2 FQNEAQ (reference sequence). CDR3 amino acids: CASSLSAGADETQYF. CDR3 DNA: TGTGCCAGCAGCTTATCAGCGGGAGCTGATGAGACCCAGTACTTC.

This chain connects TRBV25-1 to TRBJ2-2, with D maybe TRBD1 (6 bases). The ends were cut back, 2 bases at V and 3 bases at J, with 13 bases in the middle. CDR1 is MGHDK, CDR2 SYGVNS, per germline. The CDR3 extends over 16 amino acids. CDR3 in DNA: TGTGCCAGCAGTGAAACAAACAGGGTTGACACCGGGGAGCTGTTTTTT. Its translation is CASSETNRVDTGELFF.

The gene calls are TRBV28 and TRBJ1-1, with 9 bases that match TRBD1. Germline trimming cut 5 bases from V and 3 bases from J; bases unmatched to any gene: 1. The CDR3 covers 13 residues. Germline CDR1 is MDHEN and CDR2 is SYDVKM. The chain's CDR3 is CASSRQGDTEAFF. CDR3 coding DNA: TGTGCCAGCAGTCGACAGGGGGACACTGAAGCTTTCTTT.

The count of this clone is one. The V and J genes are TRBV5-1 and TRBJ1-2; 7 bases are a match to TRBD1. CDR1 is SGHRS, CDR2 YFSETQ, per germline. Unmatched junction bases numbered 4, after V lost 1 base and J lost 4 bases. This CDR3 is 14 amino acids long. Here the CDR3 DNA reads TGCGCCAGCAGCTTGTCAGGGGGGAGCTATGGCTACACCTTC. Protein: CASSLSGGSYGYTF.

The CDR3 here is CASSYRGGEQYF. The CDR3 nucleotides are TGTGCCAGCAGCTACAGGGGAGGCGAGCAGTACTTC. The chain couples TRBV7-9 to TRBJ2-7; TRBD1 might be the D (7 bases). CDR1 and CDR2 from the germline V gene are SEHNR and FQNEAQ (reference sequence). V was trimmed by 4 bases and J by 6 bases, leaving 10 bases between them. The CDR3 has 12 residues. Together with reference TRBV7-9 and TRBJ2-7, the CDR3 gives the full variable domain: DTGVSQNPRHKITKRGQNVTFRCDPISEHNRLYWYRQTLGQGPEFLTYFQNEAQLEKSRLLSDRFSAERPKGSFSTLEIQRTEQGDSAMYLCASSYRGGEQYFGPGTRLTVT.

The J gene is TRBJ1-5, the V gene TRBV28; the match to TRBD1 covers 8 bases. V was clipped by 2 bases and J by 8 bases; unmatched bases: 14. CDR3 length: 17 residues. Germline assignment: CDR1 MDHEN and CDR2 SYDVKM. CDR3 nucleotides: TGTGCCAGCAGTTTAGTTAGTAACGACAGGGGCGGGAAGCCCCAGCATTTT. Residues: CASSLVSNDRGGKPQHF.

The gene calls are TRBV27 and TRBJ2-4; 9 bases map to TRBD2. The V and J ends lost 4 bases and 0 bases, in that order; junction bases with no gene match: 4. Germline CDR1 reads MNHEY; CDR2 reads SMNVEV (reference sequence). The CDR3 covers 16 residues. CDR3 region: CASSSLAGLAKNIQYF. CDR3 bases: TGTGCCAGCAGTTCCCTAGCGGGATTAGCCAAAAACATTCAGTACTTC.

The chain employs TRBV28 and TRBJ1-2; no clear D gene. Looked up from germline, CDR1 is MDHEN and CDR2 is SYDVKM. V was shortened by 6 bases and J by 4 bases, with 9 bases between the two germline ends. The CDR3 extends over 12 amino acids. In DNA form, the CDR3 reads TGTGCCAGCAGCCCCATTAGCTATGGCTACACCTTC. Translating gives CASSPISYGYTF.

The V gene is TRBV6-6, the J gene TRBJ2-3; D might be TRBD1 (6 bases). Per the germline V gene, CDR1 is MNHNY and CDR2 is SVGAGI (reference sequence). The ends were cut back, 5 bases at V and 2 bases at J, with 17 bases in the middle. This CDR3 has 16 amino acids. CDR3 sequence (DNA): TGTGCCAGCAGTCCAGACCGGGACAAAAACACAGATACGCAGTATTTT. Its protein is CASSPDRDKNTDTQYF.

The chain uses TRBV2 and TRBJ2-7; 7 positions agree with TRBD1. The CDR3 totals 14 residues. Germline V gene lookup returns CDR1 SNHLY and CDR2 FYNNEI. V trimming: 6 bases; J trimming: 6 bases; junction bases outside the gene matches: 11. The CDR3 is CASSPLTGKGEQYF. The CDR3, as DNA: TGTGCCAGCAGCCCCCTGACAGGGAAGGGCGAGCAGTACTTC.

This clone came up once. V is TRBV19 and J is TRBJ2-3; TRBD2 aligns across 9 bases. CDR1 and CDR2 (germline): LNHDA, SQIVND (reference sequence). The V segment lost 5 bases and the J segment 1 base; nucleotides outside the gene matches: 4. The CDR3 has 15 amino acids. The CDR3 coding sequence is TGTGCCAGTAGTCTTTTAGCGGGAGGCACAGATACGCAGTATTTT. Amino acids: CASSLLAGGTDTQYF.

This clone turned up a few times. This chain joins TRBV30 and TRBJ1-5; no clear D gene. Germline CDR1 and CDR2: GTSNPN and SVGIG (reference sequence). The CDR3 loop spans 16 amino acids. The V gene lost 3 bases and the J gene lost 1 base, with 16 bases spanning the gap. The CDR3 spells CAWSETRRGSNQPQHF. The DNA of the CDR3 is TGTGCCTGGAGCGAAACCCGCCGAGGGAGCAATCAGCCCCAGCATTTT. Full variable domain (rest looked up from reference TRBV30 and TRBJ1-5): SQTIHQWPATLVQPVGSPLSLECTVEGTSNPNLYWYRQAAGRGLQLLFYSVGIGQISSEVPQNLSASRPQDRQFILSSKKLLLSDSGFYLCAWSETRRGSNQPQHFGDGTRLSIL.